Reported below is one TCR beta chain. This sample was included in a study of blood T cell repertoires in COVID-19. About the study: Some COVID-19 samples were acute and others convalescent; all came from the United States, Italy and Spain. In each case, the material was cDNA or gDNA derived from T cells, B-cell-depleted T cells, or PBMCs.

The data were produced by immunoSEQ multiplex PCR, yet TCRdb's version contains in-frame clones alone and is incomplete. The sample has around 240,000 clones, roughly 88% seen once; the top ten hold 1.9%. This CDR3 is 15 amino acids long. CDR1 and CDR2 (germline): LNHDA, SQIVND (reference sequence). The trim removed 5 bases at V and 2 bases at J, leaving 7 bases unmatched. Participant ages covered about 18 to 100 years across around 25 US areas. Assignment of participants to cohorts was predicated upon participant-reported clinical history. The clonotype originates from a woman between 50 and 59 years old who had recovered from COVID-19. Input material: PBMCs or T cells enriched from blood (not recorded which). V usage is TRBV19 and J usage is TRBJ2-7, with 9 bases that match TRBD2. In nucleotides, the CDR3 is TGTGCCAGTAGTGACATCGGCGGGGGGGCCTACGAGCAGTACTTC. Its translation is CASSDIGGGAYEQYF.